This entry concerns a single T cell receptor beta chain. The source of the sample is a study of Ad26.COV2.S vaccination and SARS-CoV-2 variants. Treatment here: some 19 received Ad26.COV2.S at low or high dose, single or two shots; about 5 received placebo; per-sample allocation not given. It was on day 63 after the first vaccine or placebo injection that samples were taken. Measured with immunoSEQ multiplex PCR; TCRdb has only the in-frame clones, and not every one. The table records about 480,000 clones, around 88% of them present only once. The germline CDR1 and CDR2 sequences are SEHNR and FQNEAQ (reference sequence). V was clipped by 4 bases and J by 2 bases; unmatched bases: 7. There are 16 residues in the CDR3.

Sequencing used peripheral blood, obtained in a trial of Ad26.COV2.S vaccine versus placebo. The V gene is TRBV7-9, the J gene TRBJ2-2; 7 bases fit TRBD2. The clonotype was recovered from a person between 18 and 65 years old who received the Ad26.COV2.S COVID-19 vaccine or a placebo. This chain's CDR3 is CASSSPSGRNTGELFF. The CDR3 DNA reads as TGTGCCAGCAGCTCACCTAGCGGTAGAAACACCGGGGAGCTGTTTTTT.